This TCR beta chain was observed in a study of T cell changes during pregnancy in multiple sclerosis. TCRdb's table, derived via immunoSEQ multiplex PCR, lists solely in-frame clones and lacks some. The sample records around 75,000 clones, 80% to 90% being singletons. This CDR3 spans 17 amino acids. Germline lookup yields CDR1 LGHNA and CDR2 YSLEER. V was cut by 0 bases and J by 0 bases, with 12 bases left in between. The receptor was isolated from a female donor in good health, enrolled as a control in a pregnancy study. This sequence joins TRBV4-3 and TRBJ1-5; D is ambiguous. Sequences were derived from peripheral blood, sampled in the first trimester of pregnancy. CDR3: CASSQDSVLYSNQPQHF. The CDR3, as DNA: TGCGCCAGCAGCCAAGATTCCGTACTCTATAGCAATCAGCCCCAGCATTTT.